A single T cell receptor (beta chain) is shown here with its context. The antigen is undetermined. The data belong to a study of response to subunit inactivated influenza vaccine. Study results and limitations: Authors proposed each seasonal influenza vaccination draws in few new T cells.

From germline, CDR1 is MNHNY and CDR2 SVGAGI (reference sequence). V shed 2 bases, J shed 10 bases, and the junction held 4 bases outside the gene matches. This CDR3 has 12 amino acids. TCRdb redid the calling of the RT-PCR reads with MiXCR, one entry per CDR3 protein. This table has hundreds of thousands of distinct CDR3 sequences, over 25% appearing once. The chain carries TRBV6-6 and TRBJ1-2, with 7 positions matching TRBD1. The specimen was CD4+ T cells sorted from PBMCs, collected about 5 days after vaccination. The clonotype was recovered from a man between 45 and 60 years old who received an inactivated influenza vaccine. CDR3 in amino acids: CASSYDRVNYTF. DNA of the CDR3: TGTGCCAGCAGTTACGACAGGGTGAACTACACCTTC.